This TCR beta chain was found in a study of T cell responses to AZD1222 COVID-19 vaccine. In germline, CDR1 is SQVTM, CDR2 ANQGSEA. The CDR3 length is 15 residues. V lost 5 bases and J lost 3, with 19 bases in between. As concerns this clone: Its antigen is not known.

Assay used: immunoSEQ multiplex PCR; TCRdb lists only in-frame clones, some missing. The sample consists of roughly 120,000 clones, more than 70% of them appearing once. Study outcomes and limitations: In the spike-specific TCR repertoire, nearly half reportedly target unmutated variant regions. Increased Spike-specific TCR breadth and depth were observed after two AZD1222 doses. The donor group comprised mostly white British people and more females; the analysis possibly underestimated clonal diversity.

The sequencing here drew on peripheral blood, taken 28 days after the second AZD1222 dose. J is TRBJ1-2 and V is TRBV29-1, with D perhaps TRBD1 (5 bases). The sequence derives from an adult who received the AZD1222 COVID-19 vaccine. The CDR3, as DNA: TGCAGCGTTAAGACCGGGACTACAAGGTACTATGGCTACACCTTC. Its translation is CSVKTGTTRYYGYTF.